What follows are 3 T cell receptor beta chains derived from one specimen sequenced in a study of blood T cell repertoires in COVID-19. Produced via immunoSEQ multiplex PCR; TCRdb's table is partial and in-frame only. The repertoire includes more than 300,000 clones, 90% to 95% of them detected once, and 3.9% sits in the top ten. The specimen sequenced was PBMCs or T cells enriched from blood (not recorded which). The receptors shown here come from a woman in her thirties who had been exposed to COVID-19.

The chain joins TRBV7-9 to TRBJ2-1; 7 nucleotides match TRBD2. The V and J ends lost 1 base and 4 bases, in that order; junction bases with no gene match: 7. Germline CDR1 and CDR2: SEHNR and FQNEAQ (reference sequence). The CDR3 loop spans 16 amino acids. CDR3 DNA: TGTGCCAGCAGCTTAGTTGGGGGACTATTATACAATGAGCAGTTCTTC. This gives the protein CASSLVGGLLYNEQFF.

The chain employs TRBV12-3 or TRBV12-4 and TRBJ1-1; tentative D call: TRBD1 (6 bases). The V end was cut by 6 bases, the J end by 8 bases, with 13 bases between. The CDR3 is made up of 12 amino acids. Here the CDR3 reads CASSLGQGEAFF. CDR3 bases: TGTGCCAGCAGCCTAGGGCAGGGGGAAGCTTTCTTT.

The gene calls are TRBV27 and TRBJ1-3; 9 bases match TRBD1. With V trimmed by 6 bases and J by 12 bases, 6 bases remained unmatched. Per germline, CDR1 MNHEY and CDR2 SMNVEV (reference sequence). This CDR3 spans 12 amino acids. CDR3 sequence: CASRTRQGVIYF. The CDR3 nucleotides are TGTGCCAGCAGAACGAGACAGGGGGTCATATATTTT.